Listed below are T cell receptor beta chains from one sample, sequenced in a study of blood T cell repertoires in COVID-19. This table comes from immunoSEQ multiplex PCR, and its TCRdb copy is limited to in-frame clones, with some not included. The data show under 85,000 clones, with roughly four fifths seen just once and 6.5% to 7.5% held by the top ten. Sequencing input: peripheral blood. These receptors all come from a man aged 30 to 39 with COVID-19, enrolled during active disease. The CDR3 runs from the conserved cysteine through the conserved F or W. The D gene is left open where the match is weak. Rows give clone size only sometimes, using once, few, many, or a class for an expanded clone.

v_gene: TRBV11-2; d_gene: NA; len: 14; abundance: NA; j_gene: TRBJ1-1; CDR3aa: CASSSTRQAGVAFF; CDR3nt: TGTGCCAGCAGCTCCACCCGACAGGCGGGCGTCGCTTTCTTT
v_gene: TRBV4-2; d_gene: TRBD1; len: 16; abundance: NA; j_gene: TRBJ1-1; CDR3aa: CASIQDRGLWNTEAFF; CDR3nt: TGTGCCAGCATCCAGGACAGGGGGCTATGGAACACTGAAGCTTTCTTT
v_gene: TRBV12-5; d_gene: NA; len: 12; abundance: NA; j_gene: TRBJ2-2; CDR3aa: CASSQNTGELFF; CDR3nt: TGTGCTAGCAGTCAGAACACCGGGGAGCTGTTTTTT
v_gene: TRBV19; d_gene: TRBD2; len: 18; abundance: NA; j_gene: TRBJ2-1; CDR3aa: CASSPRTSGRGGNSEQFF; CDR3nt: TGTGCCAGTAGTCCAAGGACTAGCGGGAGAGGTGGGAACAGTGAGCAGTTCTTC
v_gene: TRBV18; d_gene: TRBD1; len: 14; abundance: NA; j_gene: TRBJ1-1; CDR3aa: CASSPDRAVTEAFF; CDR3nt: TGTGCCAGCTCACCGGACAGGGCGGTCACTGAAGCTTTCTTT
v_gene: TRBV15; d_gene: NA; len: 16; abundance: NA; j_gene: TRBJ2-7; CDR3aa: CATSRALGGQIYEQYF; CDR3nt: TGTGCCACCAGCAGAGCCCTCGGGGGGCAGATCTACGAGCAGTACTTC
v_gene: TRBV28; d_gene: NA; len: 13; abundance: NA; j_gene: TRBJ1-2; CDR3aa: CASRDAGNYGYTF; CDR3nt: TGTGCCAGCAGAGACGCGGGCAACTATGGCTACACCTTC
v_gene: TRBV28; d_gene: NA; len: 14; abundance: NA; j_gene: TRBJ1-5; CDR3aa: CASDRQGNNQPQHF; CDR3nt: TGTGCCAGCGACAGGCAGGGCAACAATCAGCCCCAGCATTTT
v_gene: TRBV4-1; d_gene: TRBD1; len: 17; abundance: NA; j_gene: TRBJ1-4; CDR3aa: CASSQEWDRGLGEKLFF; CDR3nt: TGCGCCAGCAGCCAAGAGTGGGACAGGGGGCTTGGTGAAAAACTGTTTTTT
v_gene: TRBV3-1/TRBV3-2; d_gene: NA; len: 16; abundance: few; j_gene: TRBJ1-1; CDR3aa: CASSQGGVRGNTEAFF; CDR3nt: TGTGCCAGCAGCCAAGGGGGGGTACGGGGTAACACTGAAGCTTTCTTT
v_gene: TRBV3-1/TRBV3-2; d_gene: TRBD1; len: 14; abundance: medium-sized; j_gene: TRBJ1-6; CDR3aa: CASSSDQGASPLHF; CDR3nt: TGTGCCAGCAGCTCGGATCAGGGGGCTTCACCCCTCCACTTT
v_gene: TRBV6-4; d_gene: NA; len: 14; abundance: NA; j_gene: TRBJ2-2; CDR3aa: CASSSALDTGELFF; CDR3nt: TGTGCCAGCAGCAGCGCATTGGACACCGGGGAGCTGTTTTTT
v_gene: TRBV25-1; d_gene: NA; len: 16; abundance: NA; j_gene: TRBJ1-1; CDR3aa: CASGGLSSTGNTEAFF; CDR3nt: TGTGCCAGCGGGGGCCTAAGCTCAACAGGGAACACTGAAGCTTTCTTT
v_gene: TRBV28; d_gene: TRBD1; len: 15; abundance: once; j_gene: TRBJ2-7; CDR3aa: CASRPRGQGLYEQYF; CDR3nt: TGTGCCAGCAGGCCAAGGGGACAGGGATTATACGAGCAGTACTTC
v_gene: TRBV25-1; d_gene: NA; len: 15; abundance: NA; j_gene: TRBJ2-7; CDR3aa: CASSDSSIDYYEQYF; CDR3nt: TGTGCCAGCAGTGACTCCTCCATCGACTACTACGAGCAGTACTTC
v_gene: TRBV2; d_gene: NA; len: 14; abundance: NA; j_gene: TRBJ2-7; CDR3aa: CASRLNWQGSEQYF; CDR3nt: TGTGCCAGCAGGCTTAACTGGCAGGGGAGCGAGCAGTACTTC
v_gene: TRBV30; d_gene: NA; len: 14; abundance: NA; j_gene: TRBJ1-5; CDR3aa: CAWSQAYSNQPQHF; CDR3nt: TGTGCCTGGAGTCAAGCTTATAGCAATCAGCCCCAGCATTTT
v_gene: TRBV6-5; d_gene: NA; len: 15; abundance: NA; j_gene: TRBJ1-4; CDR3aa: CASGVPGIHNEKLFF; CDR3nt: TGTGCCAGTGGGGTGCCCGGGATACATAATGAAAAACTGTTTTTT
v_gene: TRBV15; d_gene: TRBD1; len: 18; abundance: NA; j_gene: TRBJ2-3; CDR3aa: CATSRDLGTGETTDTQYF; CDR3nt: TGTGCCACCAGCAGAGATTTGGGGACAGGGGAGACGACAGATACGCAGTATTTT
v_gene: TRBV28; d_gene: TRBD1; len: 14; abundance: NA; j_gene: TRBJ1-1; CDR3aa: CASSLTGVNTEAFF; CDR3nt: TGTGCCAGCAGTCTGACAGGGGTGAACACTGAAGCTTTCTTT
v_gene: TRBV3-1/TRBV3-2; d_gene: NA; len: 13; abundance: NA; j_gene: TRBJ2-1; CDR3aa: CASSQGGTVEQFF; CDR3nt: TGTGCCAGCAGCCAAGGCGGTACTGTTGAGCAGTTCTTC
v_gene: TRBV12-5; d_gene: NA; len: 19; abundance: NA; j_gene: TRBJ2-7; CDR3aa: CASGPRLSRQPTHSYEQYF; CDR3nt: TGTGCTAGTGGTCCACGTTTGTCGAGGCAGCCAACCCACTCCTACGAGCAGTACTTC
v_gene: TRBV6-5; d_gene: NA; len: 13; abundance: NA; j_gene: TRBJ2-7; CDR3aa: CASSSYASGEQYF; CDR3nt: TGTGCCAGCAGTTCTTATGCCTCAGGGGAGCAGTACTTC
v_gene: TRBV6-5; d_gene: TRBD1; len: 14; abundance: once; j_gene: TRBJ1-1; CDR3aa: CASKTGAGSTEAFF; CDR3nt: TGTGCCAGCAAGACAGGGGCCGGGAGCACTGAAGCTTTCTTT
v_gene: TRBV5-1; d_gene: NA; len: 15; abundance: NA; j_gene: TRBJ2-3; CDR3aa: CASSLAEPSTDTQYF; CDR3nt: TGCGCCAGCAGCTTGGCCGAGCCGAGCACAGATACGCAGTATTTT
v_gene: TRBV27; d_gene: TRBD2; len: 15; abundance: once; j_gene: TRBJ2-3; CDR3aa: CASSLTSGRGDTQYF; CDR3nt: TGTGCCAGCAGCTTGACTAGCGGCCGGGGGGATACGCAGTATTTT
v_gene: TRBV28; d_gene: NA; len: 12; abundance: NA; j_gene: TRBJ2-7; CDR3aa: CASSGVSVFGYF; CDR3nt: TGTGCCAGCAGCGGAGTCTCGGTCTTTGGTTACTTC
v_gene: TRBV19; d_gene: NA; len: 17; abundance: NA; j_gene: TRBJ1-5; CDR3aa: CASIPRFRDLKYQPQHF; CDR3nt: TGTGCCAGTATCCCCCGATTTCGGGACTTAAAATATCAGCCCCAGCATTTT
v_gene: TRBV5-1; d_gene: NA; len: 14; abundance: NA; j_gene: TRBJ1-5; CDR3aa: CASSLDPGGQPQHF; CDR3nt: TGCGCCAGCAGCTTGGATCCCGGGGGTCAGCCCCAGCATTTT
v_gene: TRBV6-5; d_gene: TRBD1; len: 13; abundance: NA; j_gene: TRBJ2-2; CDR3aa: CALLTGDTGELFF; CDR3nt: TGTGCCCTTTTAACAGGGGACACCGGGGAGCTGTTTTTT
v_gene: TRBV2; d_gene: TRBD2; len: 15; abundance: NA; j_gene: TRBJ2-2; CDR3aa: CASSVRGVGTGELFF; CDR3nt: TGTGCCAGCAGTGTTCGGGGGGTTGGGACCGGGGAGCTGTTTTTT
v_gene: TRBV3-1/TRBV3-2; d_gene: NA; len: 13; abundance: NA; j_gene: TRBJ2-5; CDR3aa: CASSRGLQETQYF; CDR3nt: TGTGCCAGCAGCCGCGGACTACAAGAGACCCAGTACTTC
v_gene: TRBV4-1; d_gene: TRBD1; len: 16; abundance: NA; j_gene: TRBJ2-7; CDR3aa: CASSQGRDRDYYEQYF; CDR3nt: TGCGCCAGCAGCCAAGGCCGGGACAGGGATTACTACGAGCAGTACTTC
v_gene: TRBV10-1; d_gene: TRBD2; len: 15; abundance: once; j_gene: TRBJ2-1; CDR3aa: CASSDFAGGPNEQFF; CDR3nt: TGCGCCAGCAGTGATTTCGCGGGAGGGCCGAATGAGCAGTTCTTC
v_gene: TRBV28; d_gene: TRBD1; len: 14; abundance: NA; j_gene: TRBJ1-2; CDR3aa: CASSTGQGKRGYTF; CDR3nt: TGTGCCAGCAGCACTGGACAGGGGAAGCGCGGCTACACCTTC
v_gene: TRBV29-1; d_gene: NA; len: 13; abundance: few; j_gene: TRBJ1-2; CDR3aa: CSARTRDAYGYTF; CDR3nt: TGCAGCGCCCGGACCCGGGATGCCTATGGCTACACCTTC
v_gene: TRBV20-1; d_gene: NA; len: 11; abundance: once; j_gene: TRBJ1-6; CDR3aa: CSARTRGPLHF; CDR3nt: TGCAGTGCGAGGACGAGGGGGCCCCTCCACTTT
v_gene: TRBV3-1/TRBV3-2; d_gene: NA; len: 14; abundance: NA; j_gene: TRBJ2-7; CDR3aa: CASAPGITPYEQYF; CDR3nt: TGTGCCAGCGCCCCCGGGATAACACCCTACGAGCAGTACTTC
v_gene: TRBV19; d_gene: TRBD2; len: 14; abundance: NA; j_gene: TRBJ2-1; CDR3aa: CASSWSSGRPEQFF; CDR3nt: TGTGCCAGTAGTTGGTCTAGCGGGAGACCCGAACAGTTCTTC
v_gene: TRBV6-4; d_gene: NA; len: 15; abundance: NA; j_gene: TRBJ2-3; CDR3aa: CASSESRDGSDTQYF; CDR3nt: TGTGCCAGCAGTGAATCGCGGGATGGGTCAGATACGCAGTATTTT
v_gene: TRBV6-5; d_gene: NA; len: 14; abundance: NA; j_gene: TRBJ1-1; CDR3aa: CASSSREPRTEAFF; CDR3nt: TGTGCCAGCAGTAGCCGGGAGCCGCGAACTGAAGCTTTCTTT
v_gene: TRBV11-2; d_gene: TRBD1; len: 13; abundance: NA; j_gene: TRBJ1-6; CDR3aa: CASSATGNSPLHF; CDR3nt: TGTGCCAGCAGCGCGACAGGGAATTCACCCCTCCACTTT
v_gene: TRBV27; d_gene: TRBD2; len: 15; abundance: NA; j_gene: TRBJ2-7; CDR3aa: CASSISGRAPYEQYF; CDR3nt: TGTGCCAGCAGTATAAGCGGGAGGGCCCCATACGAGCAGTACTTC
v_gene: TRBV19; d_gene: TRBD1; len: 15; abundance: NA; j_gene: TRBJ2-7; CDR3aa: CASSIIGTGTSEQYF; CDR3nt: TGTGCCAGTAGTATCATTGGGACAGGGACAAGCGAGCAGTACTTC